The 5 T cell receptor beta chains listed next were all sequenced from one sample in a study of OX40 agonist ivuxolimab in advanced cancers. Data came from immunoSEQ multiplex PCR; TCRdb stores just in-frame clones and leaves some out. The sample holds about 69,000 clones, 80% to 90% seen once. Sequences were derived from CD4+ or CD8+ T cells sorted from blood, sampled in a trial of the OX40 agonist ivuxolimab. These receptors were taken from an adult with an advanced solid tumor such as melanoma, head and neck, liver or kidney cancer.

The J gene is TRBJ1-3, the V gene TRBV19, with D possibly TRBD1 on 5 matching bases. Germline V gene data show CDR1 as LNHDA and CDR2 as SQIVND (reference sequence). The CDR3 contains 13 residues. V lost 2 bases and J lost 9, with 11 bases in between. For the CDR3, the DNA is TGTGCCAGTAGTATATCCGGGACGGGCACCATATATTTT. Its translation: CASSISGTGTIYF.

This sequence joins TRBV7-3 and TRBJ2-3, with 8 nucleotides matching TRBD2. J lost 2 bases, V lost 4 bases, and 8 bases had no gene match. This CDR3 region has 16 residues. Germline V gives CDR1 SGHTA, CDR2 FQGTGA. As DNA, the CDR3 is TGTGCCAGCAGCTCAGCGGGAGATCCCTACACAGATACGCAGTATTTT. This sequence encodes CASSSAGDPYTDTQYF.

J is TRBJ2-1 and V is TRBV27, with a possible D match to TRBD2 (6 bases). CDR1 is MNHEY and CDR2 is SMNVEV in the germline V gene (reference sequence). The CDR3 consists of 14 residues. Deletions cut 11 bases from V and 5 bases from J, with 19 bases between. The CDR3 sequence: CASRRASANNEQFF. CDR3 DNA sequence: TGTGCCTCCAGAAGGGCTAGCGCTAACAATGAGCAGTTCTTC.

The gene calls are TRBV7-6 and TRBJ1-1; D gene uncertain. V lost 5 bases, J lost 1 base, and 8 bases lay in between. Germline V CDR1 and CDR2: SGHVS, FNYEAQ. CDR3 size: 13 residues. The CDR3 sequence is CASSAVPNTEAFF. In DNA, the CDR3 is TGTGCCAGCAGCGCCGTACCGAACACTGAAGCTTTCTTT.

The V and J genes are TRBV5-6 and TRBJ1-2, with D possibly being TRBD1 (5 bases). Germline V gives CDR1 SGHDT, CDR2 YYEEEE. V dropped 4 bases and J dropped 8 bases, with 15 bases sitting between them. The CDR3 has 13 residues. CDR3 protein: CASSRDGDVGYTF. The CDR3 nucleotides are TGTGCCAGCAGCCGGGACGGGGACGTCGGCTACACCTTC.